This T cell receptor (beta chain) came from a study of T cells after yellow fever vaccination. Study-wide points: It was a weaker secondary response, yet one that peaked faster, at day 5 versus 15.

Ten or more counts support this clonotype. Its target is not known. TCRdb analysed the 5' RACE reads with MiXCR anew, one entry per CDR3 protein. In the table there are some 320,000 distinct CDR3 sequences, approximately 10% of which are singletons. Trimming took 8 bases from V and 5 from J; bases not matched to a gene: 11. This CDR3 is built from 14 residues. Germline loops: CDR1 SGHTA, CDR2 FQGNSA. The sequencing used CD4+ T cells sorted from PBMCs, collected 5 days after the yellow fever booster vaccination. The rearrangement uses TRBV7-2 and TRBJ2-5; 7 nucleotides line up with TRBD1. The TCR originated in a man aged 18 to 30 who received the YFV17D yellow fever vaccine. CDR3 sequence: CASGEGQLRETQYF. The CDR3 DNA sequence: TGTGCCAGCGGAGAGGGACAGTTGAGGGAGACCCAGTACTTC.